This is a list of T cell receptor beta chains from one sample in a study of regulatory T cells in long-lasting Graves disease. MiXCR, applied by TCRdb to the multiplex PCR reads, yields one record per CDR3 protein. The sample holds almost 450,000 distinct CDR3 sequences, about a sixth seen once. These sequences were also reported in another study, on T cells in Graves' hyperthyroidism and ophthalmopathy.

The sample in question was peripheral blood mononuclear cells (PBMCs), obtained at new diagnosis, from a patient treated with antithyroid drugs. The source of these receptors is a woman in her twenties or thirties with Graves disease. Both conserved end residues are part of each CDR3. Each record gives: D gene, V gene, clone size, J gene, CDR3 protein, CDR3 DNA. A D gene is named only where the DNA matches it firmly. Clone size appears in some rows only: once, few, many, or a class for an expanded clone.

.	TRBV10-1	.	TRBJ2-1	CASSEPKVGAKSNEQFF	TGCGCCAGCAGTGAGCCGAAAGTGGGGGCCAAGTCGAATGAGCAGTTCTTC
TRBD1	TRBV13	many	TRBJ1-2	CASSLGQGAANYGYTF	TGTGCCAGCAGCCTCGGACAGGGGGCAGCTAACTATGGCTACACCTTC
.	TRBV11-2	.	TRBJ2-2	CASSETPGELLF	TGTGCCAGCAGCGAGACTCCGGGGGAGCTGCTTTTT
.	TRBV12-3/TRBV12-4	many	TRBJ1-1	CASSLSRAFF	TGTGCCAGCAGTTTGTCTAGAGCTTTCTTT
.	TRBV9	few	TRBJ1-1	CASRPGEMNTEAFF	TGTGCCAGCAGACCGGGAGAGATGAACACTGAAGCTTTCTTT
.	TRBV7-9	many	TRBJ2-1	CASSLVGRRAVRDEQFF	TGTGCCAGCAGCTTAGTAGGTCGAAGAGCCGTACGCGATGAGCAGTTCTTC
.	TRBV13	.	TRBJ2-7	CASSFPSAYEQYF	TGTGCCAGCAGCTTCCCGTCTGCGTACGAGCAGTACTTC
TRBD2	TRBV9	many	TRBJ2-3	CASSVGTSGSPSTDTQYF	TGTGCCAGCAGCGTAGGGACTAGCGGGAGCCCAAGCACAGATACGCAGTATTTT
.	TRBV12-3/TRBV12-4	many	TRBJ2-1	CASRPGSRVNYEQFF	TGTGCCAGCCGCCCCGGGTCAAGGGTCAACTATGAGCAGTTCTTC
.	TRBV27	many	TRBJ1-1	CASSLFPGRSNTEAFF	TGTGCCAGCAGTTTATTTCCAGGAAGGTCGAACACTGAAGCTTTCTTT
.	TRBV7-8	many	TRBJ2-1	CASSPLSVGNYNEQFF	TGTGCCAGCAGCCCACTCTCGGTGGGTAACTACAATGAGCAGTTCTTC
TRBD2	TRBV6-2/TRBV6-3	many	TRBJ2-7	CASIPSGRVHEQYF	TGTGCCAGCATACCTAGCGGGAGAGTCCACGAGCAGTACTTC
.	TRBV24-1	few	TRBJ2-2	CATSDLGTGTGELFF	TGTGCCACCAGTGATCTAGGGACTGGCACCGGGGAGCTGTTTTTT
TRBD2	TRBV4-2	few	TRBJ2-3	CASSQGTSGNPSTDTQYF	TGTGCCAGCAGCCAAGGGACTAGCGGGAACCCTAGCACAGATACGCAGTATTTT
TRBD2	TRBV19	many	TRBJ2-7	CASSMEGGPSYEQYF	TGTGCCAGTAGTATGGAGGGAGGGCCTTCCTACGAGCAGTACTTC
TRBD2	TRBV7-2	few	TRBJ2-1	CASSSGRTHNEQFF	TGTGCCAGCAGTAGCGGGAGGACCCACAATGAGCAGTTCTTC